Shown below are 16 T cell receptor beta chains from a single sample sequenced in a study of OX40 agonist ivuxolimab in advanced cancers. TCRdb's copy holds only in-frame clones and misses some; the assay was immunoSEQ multiplex PCR. The sample includes about 35,000 clones, about 82% of them seen just once. The material sequenced was CD4+ or CD8+ T cells sorted from blood, taken in a trial of the OX40 agonist ivuxolimab. The receptors were sampled from an adult with an advanced solid tumor such as melanoma, head and neck, liver or kidney cancer.

V usage is TRBV6-6 and J usage is TRBJ1-2; 9 nucleotides agree with TRBD1. CDR3 size: 14 residues. Unmatched junction bases numbered 4, after V lost 2 bases and J lost 6 bases. The germline V gene has CDR1 MNHNY and CDR2 SVGAGI (reference sequence). As DNA, the CDR3 is TGTGCCAGCAGTTACCGGACAGGGGCCAATGGCTACACCTTC. It codes for CASSYRTGANGYTF.

The genes are TRBV5-4 and TRBJ2-5; no clear D gene. This CDR3 has 13 amino acids. Trimming pared 5 bases from V and 5 bases from J, leaving 13 bases between. Germline assignment: CDR1 SGHNT and CDR2 YYREEE (reference sequence). The DNA of the CDR3 is TGTGCCAGCAGTCTCGGTGTGGGGGAGACCCAGTACTTC. Translated, it gives CASSLGVGETQYF. The full variable domain, with the rest looked up from reference TRBV5-4 and TRBJ2-5, is ETGVTQSPTHLIKTRGQQVTLRCSSQSGHNTVSWYQQALGQGPQFIFQYYREEENGRGNFPPRFSGLQFPNYSSELNVNALELDDSALYLCASSLGVGETQYFGPGTRLLVL.

The V call is TRBV28, the J call TRBJ1-1, with D possibly TRBD1 on 6 matching bases. The V end lost 5 bases, the J end lost 6 bases, and 13 bases lay between the germline ends. This CDR3 region has 13 residues. Germline-derived CDR1 and CDR2 are MDHEN and SYDVKM. The CDR3 reads CASSLRGGPEAFF. DNA for the CDR3: TGTGCCAGCAGTCTCAGGGGTGGTCCTGAAGCTTTCTTT.

The rearrangement links TRBV7-6 to TRBJ2-5; D call uncertain. Between the trimmed V and J ends, which lost 1 base and 5 bases, there was a span of 14 bases. The germline CDR1 and CDR2 sequences are SGHVS and FNYEAQ. The CDR3 extends over 15 amino acids. The CDR3 loop reads CASSLGAGKEETQYF. The CDR3 DNA follows: TGTGCCAGCAGCTTAGGGGCTGGGAAGGAGGAGACCCAGTACTTC.

This sequence joins TRBV28 and TRBJ1-6; D is possibly TRBD1 (6 bases). Germline CDR1 MDHEN, CDR2 SYDVKM. This CDR3 is 18 amino acids long. Trimming took 5 bases from V and 0 from J, leaving 17 bases between them. The CDR3 here is CASSVITDSFSYNSPLHF. CDR3 coding DNA: TGTGCCAGCAGTGTTATCACGGACAGTTTCTCCTATAATTCACCCCTCCACTTT.

The DNA for the CDR3 is TGTGCCAGCAGAAGCGGGGGATCCTATAATTCACCCCTCCACTTT. This sequence encodes CASRSGGSYNSPLHF. The rearrangement uses TRBV6-6 and TRBJ1-6; TRBD1 is a possible D gene (5 bases). Germline assignment: CDR1 MNHNY and CDR2 SVGAGI (reference sequence). The CDR3 runs 15 residues. The V end lost 6 bases, the J end lost 1 base, and 10 bases lay between the germline ends.

CDR3 region: CASSRMGGAGTGELFF. Here the CDR3 DNA reads TGTGCCAGCAGCCGGATGGGGGGGGCGGGCACCGGGGAGCTGTTTTTT. This chain links TRBV7-8 with TRBJ2-2; a weak D match, TRBD2 (7 bases). This CDR3 is built from 16 residues. The V gene's germline CDR1 is SGHVS and CDR2 FQNEAQ. V was shortened by 5 bases and J by 4 bases, with 17 bases between the two germline ends.

The chain combines TRBV9 with TRBJ2-1, with 7 nucleotides matching TRBD2. Trimming cost V 0 bases and J 3 bases; bases outside gene matches: 6. Germline CDR1 and CDR2: SGDLS and YYNGEE. The CDR3 has 16 residues. The CDR3 nucleotides are TGTGCCAGCAGCGTAGAGGCGGGAGAGGACTACAATGAGCAGTTCTTC. It specifies CASSVEAGEDYNEQFF.

The rearrangement links TRBV19 to TRBJ2-7; possibly TRBD1 for D (6 bases). Trimming stripped 5 bases from V and 2 bases from J, with 13 bases between. Germline V lookup: CDR1 LNHDA, CDR2 SQIVND (reference sequence). The CDR3 runs 14 residues. CDR3 DNA: TGTGCCAGTAGTCCACGGGACACGACCTACGAGCAGTACTTC. Protein: CASSPRDTTYEQYF. Together with reference TRBV19 and TRBJ2-7, the CDR3 gives the full variable domain: DGGITQSPKYLFRKEGQNVTLSCEQNLNHDAMYWYRQDPGQGLRLIYYSQIVNDFQKGDIAEGYSVSREKKESFPLTVTSAQKNPTAFYLCASSPRDTTYEQYFGPGTRLTVT.

The V call is TRBV28, the J call TRBJ1-1; D might be TRBD1 (5 bases). Germline V gene sequence: CDR1 MDHEN, CDR2 SYDVKM. V was clipped by 6 bases and J by 4 bases, with 24 bases between them. CDR3 size: 17 residues. CDR3 bases: TGTGCCAGCAGCCTGACGGTCCGGGGGGGTGTGAGCACTGAAGCTTTCTTT. This encodes CASSLTVRGGVSTEAFF.

The chain joins TRBV5-6 to TRBJ2-7, with D hard to call. This CDR3 spans 13 amino acids. CDR1 is SGHDT and CDR2 is YYEEEE in the germline V gene. Trimming stripped 0 bases from V and 4 bases from J, with 8 bases between. The CDR3 protein is CASSLGLFYEQYF. In DNA, the CDR3 is TGTGCCAGCAGCTTGGGACTCTTTTACGAGCAGTACTTC.

This chain connects TRBV11-2 to TRBJ2-2; D uncertain. V lost 3 bases and J 7 bases, leaving 6 bases between the germline ends. The germline V gene encodes CDR1 SGHAT and CDR2 FQNNGV. CDR3 size: 12 residues. CDR3 protein: CASSLGSGELFF. In DNA form, the CDR3 reads TGTGCCAGCAGCTTGGGAAGCGGGGAGCTGTTTTTT.

The chain joins TRBV7-3 to TRBJ2-3, with 11 bases identical to TRBD2. Germline CDR1 SGHTA, CDR2 FQGTGA. The CDR3 extends over 15 amino acids. The V segment lost 5 bases and the J segment 3 bases; nucleotides outside the gene matches: 4. CDR3 nucleotide sequence: TGTGCCAGCAGCGCGACTAGCGGGGAGACAGATACGCAGTATTTT. Its protein product is CASSATSGETDTQYF.

The rearrangement uses TRBV11-2 and TRBJ2-1; TRBD2 aligns across 8 bases. The CDR3 sequence is 15 residues long. Losses at the gene ends were 5 bases for V and 5 bases for J; bases not matched to a gene: 8. Germline CDR1 and CDR2: SGHAT and FQNNGV. The CDR3 protein is CASSLYRGGDNEQFF. The CDR3 nucleotides are TGTGCCAGCAGCCTATACCGGGGGGGAGACAATGAGCAGTTCTTC.

This sequence joins TRBV11-2 and TRBJ1-1; no firm D call. The CDR3 totals 16 residues. The germline V gene has CDR1 SGHAT and CDR2 FQNNGV. The V end was cut by 3 bases, the J end by 0 bases, with 14 bases between. CDR3 protein: CASSFALEDLNTEAFF. CDR3 in DNA: TGTGCCAGCAGCTTCGCCTTAGAAGACTTGAACACTGAAGCTTTCTTT. The full variable domain, completed using reference TRBV11-2 and TRBJ1-1, is EAGVAQSPRYKIIEKRQSVAFWCNPISGHATLYWYQQILGQGPKLLIQFQNNGVVDDSQLPKDRFSAERLKGVDSTLKIQPAKLEDSAVYLCASSFALEDLNTEAFFGQGTRLTVV.

This clone was seen a single time. The V and J genes are TRBV7-3 and TRBJ2-1, with 7 positions matching TRBD2. Germline loops: CDR1 SGHTA, CDR2 FQGTGA. Trimming took 2 bases from V and 4 from J; bases not matched to a gene: 5. The CDR3 is 15 residues long. The CDR3 region is CASSLAASGYNEQFF. The CDR3, as DNA: TGTGCCAGCAGCTTAGCGGCTAGCGGATACAATGAGCAGTTCTTC.